The subject of this entry is one T cell receptor (beta chain). Its antigen is not known. As to treatment: about 20 received Ad26.COV2.S at low or high dose, single or two shots; several received placebo; per-sample allocation not given. Sampling happened 63 days after the first vaccine or placebo injection. Clones were read by immunoSEQ multiplex PCR, and TCRdb kept only the in-frame ones, dropping some. The sample has some 390,000 clones, over 75% seen once. These data come from a study of Ad26.COV2.S vaccination and SARS-CoV-2 variants. Study overall: Intramuscular Ad26.COV2.S at 5x10^10 or 1x10^11 viral particles.

The V end was cut by 8 bases, the J end by 2 bases, with 15 bases between. CDR3 length equals 15 residues. In germline, CDR1 is SEHNR, CDR2 FQNEAQ (reference sequence). Study outcomes and limitations: People who got the vaccine had more spike-specific TCR breadth than people who got placebo. Analyses of TCR breadth and depth may have underestimated total T cell responses.

Sequenced material: peripheral blood, taken in a trial of Ad26.COV2.S vaccine versus placebo. The chain employs TRBV7-9 and TRBJ2-2, with D maybe TRBD1 (5 bases). The TCR was taken from a person aged 18-60 years who received the Ad26.COV2.S COVID-19 vaccine or a placebo. The CDR3 DNA sequence: TGTGCCAGCTCCCAGGGTACAATAAACACCGGGGAGCTGTTTTTT. Translated: CASSQGTINTGELFF.